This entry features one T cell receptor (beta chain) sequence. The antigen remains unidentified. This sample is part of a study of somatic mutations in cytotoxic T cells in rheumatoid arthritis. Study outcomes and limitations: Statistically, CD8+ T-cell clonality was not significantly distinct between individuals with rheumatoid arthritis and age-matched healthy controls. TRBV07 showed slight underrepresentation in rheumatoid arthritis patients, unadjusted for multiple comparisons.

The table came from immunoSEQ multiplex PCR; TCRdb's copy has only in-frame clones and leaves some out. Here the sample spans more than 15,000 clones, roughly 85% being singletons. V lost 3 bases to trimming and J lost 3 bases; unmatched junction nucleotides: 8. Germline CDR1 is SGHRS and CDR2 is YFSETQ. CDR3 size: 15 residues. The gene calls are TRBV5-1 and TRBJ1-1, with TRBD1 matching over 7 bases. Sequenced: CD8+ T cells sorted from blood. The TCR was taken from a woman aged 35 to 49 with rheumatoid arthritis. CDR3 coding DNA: TGCGCCAGCAGCTCGGGACGACAGGGTTACACTGAAGCTTTCTTT. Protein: CASSSGRQGYTEAFF. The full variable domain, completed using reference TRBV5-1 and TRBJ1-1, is KAGVTQTPRYLIKTRGQQVTLSCSPISGHRSVSWYQQTPGQGLQFLFEYFSETQRNKGNFPGRFSGRQFSNSRSEMNVSTLELGDSALYLCASSSGRQGYTEAFFGQGTRLTVV.